This TCR beta chain derives from a study of shared clonotypes between healthy human individuals. About the research overall: Every donor yielded three CD4 naive, three CD4 memory, two CD8 naive and one CD8 memory plate.

About this clone: The sample has other DNA sequences that encode this CDR3 too.

Germline loops: CDR1 SGHRS, CDR2 YFSETQ. This CDR3 has 15 residues. The V end lost 0 bases, the J end lost 0 bases, and 7 bases lay between the germline ends. Running of the assay took place at deep level. The protocol was immunoSEQ multiplex PCR, while the TCRdb copy is restricted to in-frame clones and leaves out a portion. The sample lists 1.6 million or so clones; around 97% were seen once. The chain links TRBV5-1 to TRBJ2-1, with D perhaps assigned TRBD1 or TRBD2 (5 bases each). Material: naive CD4+ T cells sorted from blood. Specified subset: CD45RA+ positively selected. The TCR comes from a man aged 30 to 39 in good health. The CDR3, as DNA: TGCGCCAGCAGCTTGGTGGGACCCTCCTACAATGAGCAGTTCTTC. Encoded protein: CASSLVGPSYNEQFF.